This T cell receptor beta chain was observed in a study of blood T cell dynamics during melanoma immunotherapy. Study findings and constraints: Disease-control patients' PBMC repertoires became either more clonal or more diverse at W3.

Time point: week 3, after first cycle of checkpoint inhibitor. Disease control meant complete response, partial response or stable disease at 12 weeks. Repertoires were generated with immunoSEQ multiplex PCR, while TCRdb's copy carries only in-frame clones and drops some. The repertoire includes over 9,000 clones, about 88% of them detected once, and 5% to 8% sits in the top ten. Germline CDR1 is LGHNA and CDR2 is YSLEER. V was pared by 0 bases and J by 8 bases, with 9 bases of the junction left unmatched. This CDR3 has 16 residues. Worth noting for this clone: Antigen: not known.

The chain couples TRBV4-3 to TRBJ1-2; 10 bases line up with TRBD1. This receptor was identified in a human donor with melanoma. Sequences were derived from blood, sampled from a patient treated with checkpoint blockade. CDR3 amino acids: CASSQDLRQGAYGYTF. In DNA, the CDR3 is TGCGCCAGCAGCCAAGATCTGCGACAGGGGGCATACGGCTACACCTTC.